This T cell receptor beta chain was identified in a study of blood T cell repertoires in COVID-19. Overall study context: Acute and convalescent COVID-19 samples came from the United States, Italy and Spain.

Trimming took 6 bases from V and 5 from J; bases not matched to a gene: 12. The CDR3 is 18 amino acids. Germline loops: CDR1 SNHLY, CDR2 FYNNEI. The method was immunoSEQ multiplex PCR; TCRdb's version includes in-frame clones alone and lacks a portion of them. The data contain about 87,000 clones, 65% to 90% of them singletons. The rearrangement links TRBV2 to TRBJ2-5; 16 nucleotides align to TRBD2. The sequencing sample was made of peripheral blood. This receptor was obtained from a woman older than 75 with active or convalescent COVID-19. Written as DNA, the CDR3 is TGTGCCAGCAGGACGACCGGGACTAGCGGGGGGGCCGGCGAGACCCAGTACTTC. Amino acids: CASRTTGTSGGAGETQYF.